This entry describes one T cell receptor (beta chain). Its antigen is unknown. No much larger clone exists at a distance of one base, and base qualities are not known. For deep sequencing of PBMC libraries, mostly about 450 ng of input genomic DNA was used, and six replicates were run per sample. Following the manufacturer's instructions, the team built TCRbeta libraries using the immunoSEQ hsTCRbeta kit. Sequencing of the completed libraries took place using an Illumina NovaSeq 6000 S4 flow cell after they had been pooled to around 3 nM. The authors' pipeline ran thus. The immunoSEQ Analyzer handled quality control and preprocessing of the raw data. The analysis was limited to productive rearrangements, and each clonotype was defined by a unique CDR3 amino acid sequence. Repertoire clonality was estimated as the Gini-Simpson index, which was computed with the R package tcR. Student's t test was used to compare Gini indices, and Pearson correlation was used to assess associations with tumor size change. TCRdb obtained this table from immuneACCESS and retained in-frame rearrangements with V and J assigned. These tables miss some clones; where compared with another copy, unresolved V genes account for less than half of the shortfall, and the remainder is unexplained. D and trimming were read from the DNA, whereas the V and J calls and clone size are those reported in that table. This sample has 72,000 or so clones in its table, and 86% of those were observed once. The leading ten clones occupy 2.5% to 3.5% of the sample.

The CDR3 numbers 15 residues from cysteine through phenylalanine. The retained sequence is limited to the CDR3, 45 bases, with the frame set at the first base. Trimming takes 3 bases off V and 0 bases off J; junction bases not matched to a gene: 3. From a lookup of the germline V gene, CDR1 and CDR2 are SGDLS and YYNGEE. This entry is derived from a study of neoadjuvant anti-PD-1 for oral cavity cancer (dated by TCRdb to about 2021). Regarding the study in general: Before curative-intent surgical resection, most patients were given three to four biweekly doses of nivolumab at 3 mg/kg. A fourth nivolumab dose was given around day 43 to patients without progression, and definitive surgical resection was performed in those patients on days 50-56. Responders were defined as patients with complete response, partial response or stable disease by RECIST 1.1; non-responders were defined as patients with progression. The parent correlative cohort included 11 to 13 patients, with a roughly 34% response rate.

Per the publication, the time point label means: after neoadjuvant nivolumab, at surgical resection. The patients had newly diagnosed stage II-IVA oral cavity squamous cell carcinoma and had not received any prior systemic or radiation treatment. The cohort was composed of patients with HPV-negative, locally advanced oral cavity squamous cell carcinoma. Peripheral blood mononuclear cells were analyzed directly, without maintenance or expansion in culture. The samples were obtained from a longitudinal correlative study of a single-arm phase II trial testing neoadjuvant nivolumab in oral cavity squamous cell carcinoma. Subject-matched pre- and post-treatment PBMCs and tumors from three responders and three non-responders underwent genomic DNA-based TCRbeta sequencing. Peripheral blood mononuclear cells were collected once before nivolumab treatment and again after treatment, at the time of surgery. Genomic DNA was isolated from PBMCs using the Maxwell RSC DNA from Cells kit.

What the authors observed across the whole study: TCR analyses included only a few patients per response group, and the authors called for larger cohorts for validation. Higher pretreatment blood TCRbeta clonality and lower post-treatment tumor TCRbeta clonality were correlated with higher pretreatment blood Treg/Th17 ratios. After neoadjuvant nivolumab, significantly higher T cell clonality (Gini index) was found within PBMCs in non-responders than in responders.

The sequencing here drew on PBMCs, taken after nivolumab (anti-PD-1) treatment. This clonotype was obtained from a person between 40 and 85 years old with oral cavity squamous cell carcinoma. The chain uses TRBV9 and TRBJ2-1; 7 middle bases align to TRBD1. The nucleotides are TGTGCCAGCAGCGACCGGGACAGCTCCTACAATGAGCAGTTCTTC. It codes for CASSDRDSSYNEQFF.